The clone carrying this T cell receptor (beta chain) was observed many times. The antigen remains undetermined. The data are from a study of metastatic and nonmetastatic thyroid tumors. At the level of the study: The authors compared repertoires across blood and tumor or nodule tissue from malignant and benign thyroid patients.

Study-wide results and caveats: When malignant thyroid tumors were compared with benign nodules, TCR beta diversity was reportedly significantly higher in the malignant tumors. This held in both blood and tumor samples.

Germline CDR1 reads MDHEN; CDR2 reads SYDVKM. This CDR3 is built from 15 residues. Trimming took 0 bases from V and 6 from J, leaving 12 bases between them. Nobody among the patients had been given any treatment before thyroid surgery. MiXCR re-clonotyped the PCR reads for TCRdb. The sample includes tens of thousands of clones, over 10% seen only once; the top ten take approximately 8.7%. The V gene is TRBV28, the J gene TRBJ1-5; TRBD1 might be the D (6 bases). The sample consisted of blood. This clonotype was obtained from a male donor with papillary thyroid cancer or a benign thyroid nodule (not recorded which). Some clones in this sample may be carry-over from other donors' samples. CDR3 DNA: TGTGCCAGCAGTTTATGGAACAGGGTGGGTCAGCCCCAGCATTTT. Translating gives CASSLWNRVGQPQHF.